This T cell receptor beta chain was obtained from a study of tissue T cells after allogeneic stem cell transplantation. Overall study findings and caveats: Anatomically similar tissues had similar TCR repertoires within each patient. Few T cell clones were shared across patients, but motif clusters showed tissue-specific shared signatures.

As to this clone: Antigen: not known.

Trimming removed 0 bases from V and 2 bases from J, with 11 bases in between. The CDR3 is 15 amino acids. Produced via immunoSEQ multiplex PCR; TCRdb's table is partial and in-frame only. Found here are nearly 10,000 clones, 65% to 70% of them singletons; the top ten hold around 28%. The sequence was obtained from a male donor at least 60 years old with lung cancer. The chain is built from TRBV5-3 and TRBJ2-5; no clear D. TRBV5-3 is an open reading frame, and its role is uncertain. Sequences were derived from tissue from the stomach, sampled at autopsy. This CDR3 is CARSLGQSVQETQYF. Here the CDR3 DNA reads TGTGCCAGAAGCTTGGGTCAATCCGTACAAGAGACCCAGTACTTC.